This paragraph covers one T cell receptor beta chain sequence. The antigen remains unidentified. This sample is drawn from a study of T-cell reconstitution after alpha-beta-depleted transplantation in children. General study points: T-cell numbers and diversity one year post-transplant derived largely from freshly generated T cells. Some patients' high day-60 TCRbeta diversity was traced to surviving recipient T cells and thymic progenitors.

TCRbeta library preparation incorporated unique molecular identifiers. A single record per CDR3 protein comes from TCRdb applying MiXCR to the PCR reads. This sample yields approximately 230,000 distinct CDR3 sequences, of which roughly 24% are seen a single time; approximately 2.5% belongs to the top ten. The CDR3 runs 15 residues. The J segment lost 8 bases and the V segment lost 8 bases, leaving 18 bases of the junction unmatched. Germline loops: CDR1 SQVTM, CDR2 ANQGSEA. The sequences come from PBMCs, collected before TCRalphabeta/CD19-depleted stem cell transplant. This chain connects TRBV29-1 to TRBJ2-1; TRBD2 aligns across 7 bases. This TCR was sampled from a girl aged 2-15 years with Fanconi anemia, due to receive a stem cell transplant. Written as DNA, the CDR3 is TGCAGCATTTGTGGGGGGGGATCAGTTGGTGATGAGCAGTTCTTC. Its translation: CSICGGGSVGDEQFF.